The entry that follows covers one T cell receptor (beta chain) sequence. Its specificity is not known. The record originates from a study of regulatory T cells in long-lasting Graves disease. Overall study findings and caveats: Tissue studied was limited to peripheral blood, excluding thyroid tissue. The small sample size may have reduced accuracy.

Time point here: persistent/refractory GD, antithyroid drugs over 5 years with positive TRAb. Construction of the TCR library relied on RNA isolated from PBMCs. American Thyroid Association guidelines were used to diagnose Graves' disease. In this cohort, patients came from an endocrinology department located in Xi'an, China. Assembly of TCR beta libraries relied on iRepertoire HTBI primers together with Arm-PCR of CDR3 regions. TCRdb reprocessed the multiplex PCR reads with MiXCR, giving one entry per CDR3 protein. Of 430,000 or so distinct CDR3 sequences in the sample, roughly 21% were seen once. The CDR3 consists of 18 residues. CDR1 and CDR2 (germline): SGHNT, YYREEE (reference sequence). V lost 4 bases and J 1 base, leaving 23 bases between the germline ends.

The receptor's source is a female donor with Graves disease. The chain recombines TRBV5-4 with TRBJ2-5; possibly TRBD1 for D (6 bases). The source material was peripheral blood mononuclear cells (PBMCs), sampled when the disease was refractory, from a patient treated with antithyroid drugs. The CDR3 DNA follows: TGTGCCAGCAGCCCACCAAACCCTTCAGGGGTTGGCCAAGAGACCCAGTACTTC. Protein sequence: CASSPPNPSGVGQETQYF.